Included here is one TCR beta chain sequence, with context. Germline CDR1 and CDR2: LGHDT and YNNKEL (reference sequence). The junction had 2 bases not matched to a gene; V was cut back by 0 bases and J by 5 bases. The CDR3 consists of 15 residues. Original processing methods: Reference gene primers were amplified, and this amplification served to estimate nucleated cell counts. Assay used: immunoSEQ multiplex PCR; TCRdb lists only in-frame clones, some missing. D and trimming come from the DNA, and the V and J calls and clone size come from that table. This sample yields 150,000 to 200,000 clones, of which about 88% are seen a single time; about 2.6% belongs to the top ten. This sample stems from a study of blood T cell repertoires in COVID-19. Study in general: COVID-19 samples collected from the United States, Italy and Spain covered acute and convalescent phases. T cells, B-cell-depleted T cells, or PBMCs supplied cDNA or gDNA.

Sequencing input: peripheral blood. This clonotype originated in a man aged 40-49 years with active or convalescent COVID-19. V usage is TRBV3-1 (or the pseudogene TRBV3-2) and J usage is TRBJ2-3; 10 bases fit TRBD2. In nucleotides, the CDR3 is TGTGCCAGCAGCCAAGACTTAGCGGGGGGAGATACGCAGTATTTT. This sequence encodes CASSQDLAGGDTQYF.